The rows below give T cell receptor beta chains drawn from one sample of a study of blood T cell repertoires in COVID-19. Produced via immunoSEQ multiplex PCR; TCRdb's table is partial and in-frame only. The top ten hold 1.5% to 2% of the sample, which has some 130,000 clones, about 72% seen once. The material sequenced was peripheral blood. The source of these receptors is a woman aged 70-85 years with acute or convalescent COVID-19. Each CDR3 is given with its conserved first and last residue.

j_call | cdr3_length | v_call | cdr3_aa
TRBJ2-1 | 16 | TRBV19 | CASSGGTFLTYNEQFF
TRBJ2-1 | 15 | TRBV28 | CASSAGTSGSNEQFF
TRBJ2-3 | 17 | TRBV3-1/TRBV3-2 | CASSALWLAGGADTQYF
TRBJ1-1 | 14 | TRBV7-9 | CASSLQDTNTEAFF
TRBJ2-3 | 16 | TRBV2 | CASSAVALTSTDTQYF
TRBJ1-5 | 15 | TRBV13 | CASSFREQPNQPQHF
TRBJ2-3 | 11 | TRBV29-1 | CSVDDLATQYF
TRBJ2-5 | 15 | TRBV3-1/TRBV3-2 | CASSPGPTTAETQYF
TRBJ1-5 | 13 | TRBV2 | CASGDRAPQPQHF
TRBJ2-5 | 15 | TRBV7-8 | CASSLVDGRSETQYF
TRBJ1-3 | 14 | TRBV7-2 | CASSSQGTGNTIYF
TRBJ2-7 | 17 | TRBV11-2 | CASSHRSGDRGLGEQYF
TRBJ1-1 | 13 | TRBV28 | CATKSGQNTEAFF
TRBJ2-1 | 15 | TRBV4-1 | CASSPSSGRPNQQFF
TRBJ1-2 | 15 | TRBV7-9 | CASSLRVGTKDGYTF
TRBJ1-2 | 16 | TRBV6-2/TRBV6-3 | CASSTKGQGPYYGYTF
TRBJ1-3 | 15 | TRBV6-5 | CASRPGTSGGNTIYF
TRBJ2-7 | 15 | TRBV4-1 | CASSQGRGELEEQYF
TRBJ2-1 | 15 | TRBV10-3 | CAISEGGGPSDEQFF
TRBJ2-2 | 12 | TRBV6-5 | CATYREAGELFF
TRBJ2-2 | 16 | TRBV28 | CASNPPGGSDSGELFF
TRBJ2-7 | 15 | TRBV10-2 | CASSESWTSLDEQYF
TRBJ2-7 | 15 | TRBV11-2 | CASSFGRTSSYEQYF
TRBJ1-1 | 13 | TRBV4-3 | CASSQDGGGEAFF
TRBJ2-4 | 14 | TRBV7-8 | CASSSGQGKNIQYF
TRBJ2-7 | 13 | TRBV6-5 | CASSSTGYYEQYF
TRBJ2-5 | 13 | TRBV29-1 | CSVEGGGQETQYF
TRBJ1-5 | 12 | TRBV12-3/TRBV12-4 | CASTSRNQPQHF
TRBJ2-3 | 18 | TRBV24-1 | CAISTGTSGDSSTDTQYF
TRBJ1-2 | 15 | TRBV3-1/TRBV3-2 | CASSQGGQGHDGYTF
TRBJ2-7 | 15 | TRBV28 | CASSSLAESSYEQYF
TRBJ2-5 | 13 | TRBV10-3 | CAIGRELLETQYF
TRBJ1-2 | 14 | TRBV4-3 | CASSQERTTYGYTF
TRBJ2-4 | 15 | TRBV5-5 | CASSPRTGGWDIQYF
TRBJ2-7 | 14 | TRBV19 | CASSMAGATYEQYF
TRBJ2-5 | 18 | TRBV3-1/TRBV3-2 | CASSQVLAGGSEEETQYF
TRBJ2-5 | 16 | TRBV11-2 | CASSQRLGYKQETQYF
TRBJ2-7 | 14 | TRBV5-1 | CASSLGDSSYEQYF
TRBJ1-6 | 14 | TRBV28 | CASSPGGRNSPLHF
TRBJ2-3 | 17 | TRBV4-3 | CASSQEGGGTGTDTQYF
TRBJ1-1 | 15 | TRBV4-3 | CASSQEVSVNTEAFF
TRBJ2-3 | 15 | TRBV6-5 | CASSYWAGNTDTQYF
TRBJ2-3 | 18 | TRBV3-1/TRBV3-2 | CASSQDVLAGGPTDTQYF
TRBJ2-4 | 14 | TRBV19 | CASSTAFKADIQYF
TRBJ2-1 | 17 | TRBV28 | CASSLEGTSGAYNEQFF
TRBJ2-5 | 13 | TRBV19 | CASSYTDQETQYF
TRBJ2-1 | 14 | TRBV11-3 | CASSPGLAGYEQFF
TRBJ1-2 | 13 | TRBV12-5 | CASGQGESYGYTF
TRBJ2-7 | 15 | TRBV1 | CTSDPSGSVPYEQYF
TRBJ1-5 | 15 | TRBV27 | CASSFRAGLNQPQHF
TRBJ1-3 | 15 | TRBV6-6 | CASSYSQHGGNTIYF
TRBJ2-7 | 13 | TRBV28 | CASSSPTGDSQYF
TRBJ2-7 | 13 | TRBV11-1 | CASSLRQTYEQYF
TRBJ1-4 | 14 | TRBV2 | CASREDRGREKLFF
TRBJ2-5 | 14 | TRBV7-2 | CASSPRNTQETQYF
TRBJ1-1 | 14 | TRBV2 | CASRGTGGAKFAFF
TRBJ2-1 | 14 | TRBV12-5 | CASGLDRSYNEQFF
TRBJ2-1 | 15 | TRBV14 | CASSQGQQAYNEQFF
TRBJ2-2 | 18 | TRBV2 | CAARGRLAGGTGAGELFF